Below, 26 T cell receptor beta chains from the same sample are listed, as sequenced in a study of cytomegalovirus exposure and HLA in healthy donors. Using immunoSEQ multiplex PCR, the repertoire was profiled, and TCRdb retains in-frame clones only, with some absent. The table lists 150,000 to 180,000 clones, just over 85% of them singletons. The sample consisted of PBMCs. Receptor source: a human donor in good health.

A few counts support this clone. This chain links TRBV25-1 with TRBJ2-3; 9 nucleotides agree with TRBD2. V was clipped by 4 bases and J by 4 bases; unmatched bases: 9. CDR3 size: 16 residues. Germline V gene sequence: CDR1 MGHDK, CDR2 SYGVNS. CDR3 loop: CASSVKREDTPDTQYF. CDR3 nucleotide sequence: TGTGCCAGCAGTGTGAAGCGGGAGGATACCCCAGATACGCAGTATTTT. Full variable domain (missing parts from reference TRBV25-1 and TRBJ2-3): EADIYQTPRYLVIGTGKKITLECSQTMGHDKMYWYQQDPGMELHLIHYSYGVNSTEKGDLSSESTVSRIRTEHFPLTLESARPSHTSQYLCASSVKREDTPDTQYFGPGTRLTVL.

The chain couples TRBV11-1 to TRBJ1-2, with D possibly matching TRBD1 (5 bases). CDR1 and CDR2 (germline): SGHAT, FQDESV (reference sequence). V lost 5 bases and J lost 6, with 13 bases in between. The CDR3 extends over 13 amino acids. The CDR3 DNA reads TGTGCCAGCAGCCTTGCAGGGTACGATGGCTACACCTTC. Its translation: CASSLAGYDGYTF.

The V and J genes are TRBV5-5 and TRBJ2-7, with D uncertain. Trimming stripped 2 bases from V and 0 bases from J, with 9 bases between. In germline, CDR1 is SGHKS, CDR2 YYEKEE (reference sequence). The CDR3 length is 14 residues. CDR3 region: CASSLETPSYEQYF. The CDR3 region has the DNA TGTGCCAGCAGCTTAGAGACTCCCTCCTACGAGCAGTACTTC.

In this sample, this clone turned up once. V and J are TRBV11-2 and TRBJ2-7; D perhaps matches TRBD2 (5 bases). Looked up from germline, CDR1 is SGHAT and CDR2 is FQNNGV. This CDR3 comprises 13 residues. Trimming pared 6 bases from V and 1 base from J, leaving 10 bases between. The CDR3 here is CASRHPGSYEQYF. CDR3 coding DNA: TGTGCCAGCAGGCACCCGGGGTCCTACGAGCAGTACTTC.

In its sample, this clone was seen a few times. Here the CDR3 reads CASSSEDRGHAEAFF. The CDR3 DNA is TGTGCCAGCAGCTCCGAGGACAGGGGGCATGCTGAAGCTTTCTTT. The rearrangement uses TRBV7-9 and TRBJ1-1; 11 bases align to TRBD1. The V gene's germline CDR1 is SEHNR and CDR2 FQNEAQ (reference sequence). The CDR3 is made up of 15 amino acids. The V and J ends lost 4 bases and 6 bases, in that order; junction bases with no gene match: 7.

The chain is built from TRBV28 and TRBJ1-1, with a tentative D call TRBD1 (6 bases). V was shortened by 2 bases and J by 11 bases, with 9 bases between the two germline ends. CDR3 length: 11 residues. The V gene's germline CDR1 is MDHEN and CDR2 SYDVKM. CDR3 coding DNA: TGTGCCAGCAGTTTACAGGGGAGTGCTTTCTTT. It encodes CASSLQGSAFF.

The CDR3 coding sequence is TGCGCCAGCAGCCCTCAGAGTTTTGACACCATTCAGTACTTC. Encoded protein: CASSPQSFDTIQYF. This chain uses TRBV4-3 with TRBJ2-4; unclear D gene. This CDR3 is 14 amino acids long. Trimming took off 4 bases at V and 9 bases at J, with 16 bases between the two ends. CDR1 and CDR2 (germline): LGHNA, YSLEER.

A word on this clone: This same CDR3 is encoded by further DNA sequences in the sample. The chain employs TRBV18 and TRBJ1-1; 9 bases are a match to TRBD1. In germline, CDR1 is KGHSH, CDR2 LQKENI. V dropped 3 bases and J dropped 2; count of bases not matched to a gene: 1. CDR3 size: 14 residues. CDR3 loop: CASSPDRGNTEAFF. DNA of the CDR3: TGTGCCAGCTCACCGGACAGGGGAAACACTGAAGCTTTCTTT.

This sequence joins TRBV14 and TRBJ2-1, with 8 positions matching TRBD1. Germline V gene data show CDR1 as SGHDN and CDR2 as FVKESK. The CDR3 is made up of 15 amino acids. The J segment lost 9 bases and the V segment lost 4 bases, leaving 11 bases of the junction unmatched. Here the CDR3 DNA reads TGTGCCAGCAGCCCGTTAGGACAGGGCTCGGCTGAGCAGTTCTTC. Protein: CASSPLGQGSAEQFF. Complete variable domain (other parts from reference TRBV14 and TRBJ2-1): EAGVTQFPSHSVIEKGQTVTLRCDPISGHDNLYWYRRVMGKEIKFLLHFVKESKQDESGMPNNRFLAERTGGTYSTLKVQPAELEDSGVYFCASSPLGQGSAEQFFGPGTRLTVL.

This chain connects TRBV5-1 to TRBJ2-1, with TRBD1 matching over 7 bases. Germline CDR1 and CDR2: SGHRS and YFSETQ. This CDR3 has 11 amino acids. Trimming at V came to 0 bases and at J to 12 bases, leaving 0 bases not matched to a gene. CDR3 sequence: CASSLDRGQFF. DNA of the CDR3: TGCGCCAGCAGCTTGGACAGGGGGCAGTTCTTC.

This clone was counted a single time. The V call is TRBV5-6, the J call TRBJ2-1; 10 bases align to TRBD2. CDR1 and CDR2 from the germline V gene are SGHDT and YYEEEE. The CDR3 runs to 19 residues. Unmatched junction bases numbered 14, after V lost 5 bases and J lost 0 bases. CDR3 DNA sequence: TGTGCCAGCAGTCCCGGGACTAGCGACTCTACTAGCTCCTACAATGAGCAGTTCTTC. Translated, it gives CASSPGTSDSTSSYNEQFF.

This rearrangement joins TRBV11-3 to TRBJ2-3, with 10 bases that match TRBD2. The V gene's germline CDR1 is SGHNT and CDR2 YENEEA. The CDR3 contains 16 residues. V shed 8 bases, J shed 5 bases, and the junction held 13 bases outside the gene matches. CDR3 amino acids: CASSLWSGGAGDTQYF. Here the CDR3 DNA reads TGTGCCAGCTCTCTTTGGAGCGGGGGGGCCGGAGATACGCAGTATTTT.

The chain combines TRBV2 with TRBJ1-6; 10 bases match TRBD1. The CDR3 spans 14 residues. With V trimmed by 8 bases and J by 12 bases, 10 bases remained unmatched. From germline, CDR1 is SNHLY and CDR2 FYNNEI. CDR3 sequence (DNA): TGTGCCAGCCAATTCGACAGGGGGCAGGGACCCCTCCACTTT. The encoded protein is CASQFDRGQGPLHF.

This clone was counted a few times. The chain carries TRBV6-5 and TRBJ2-7; D unclear. V lost 5 bases, J lost 6 bases, and 14 bases lay in between. The CDR3 totals 13 residues. Per the germline V gene, CDR1 is MNHEY and CDR2 is SVGAGI. DNA of the CDR3: TGTGCCAGCAGTAAATCCTCAGGCAGCGAGCAGTACTTC. Its translation: CASSKSSGSEQYF.

The table lists this clone with a count of one. This chain connects TRBV14 to TRBJ2-1; TRBD2 agrees at 9 bases. CDR1 is SGHDN and CDR2 is FVKESK in the germline V gene. The CDR3 is 18 residues long. The V and J ends lost 0 bases and 2 bases, in that order; junction bases with no gene match: 8. The CDR3, as DNA: TGTGCCAGCAGCCAAGAGATGTCTAGCGGGACGACCTACAATGAGCAGTTCTTC. Amino acid sequence: CASSQEMSSGTTYNEQFF.

This clone was found once. The CDR3 DNA sequence: TGTGCCAGCACGGACACAGCGACCTACGAGCAGTACTTC. Translated: CASTDTATYEQYF. The V and J genes are TRBV6-5 and TRBJ2-7, with TRBD1 as a possible D gene (5 bases). Germline lookup yields CDR1 MNHEY and CDR2 SVGAGI. The germline V and J ends were trimmed by 7 bases and 2 bases, with 12 bases remaining between them. This CDR3 contains 13 residues.

A few counts support this clone. This chain links TRBV7-9 with TRBJ2-7; D is unclear. V lost 4 bases and J 2 bases, leaving 3 bases between the germline ends. The CDR3 runs 11 residues. Germline lookup yields CDR1 SEHNR and CDR2 FQNEAQ (reference sequence). The CDR3 here is CASSSTYEQYF. CDR3 in DNA: TGTGCCAGCAGCTCCACCTACGAGCAGTACTTC.

This chain connects TRBV21-1 to TRBJ2-4; the tabulated D call, TRBD1, remains unverified against the DNA. TRBV21-1 constitutes a pseudogene. The CDR3 has 16 residues. CDR3: CASSTGQGLAKNIQYF. Written as DNA, the CDR3 is TGTGCCAGCAGCACGGGACAGGGGCTAGCCAAAAACATTCAGTACTTC.

The rearrangement uses TRBV27 and TRBJ1-5, with 9 bases that match TRBD1. Germline assignment: CDR1 MNHEY and CDR2 SMNVEV (reference sequence). Losses at the gene ends were 4 bases for V and 3 bases for J; bases not matched to a gene: 7. The CDR3 runs to 16 residues. The CDR3 reads CASSYRGTGNNQPQHF. The CDR3 DNA reads TGTGCCAGCAGTTACAGAGGGACAGGGAACAATCAGCCCCAGCATTTT.

The chain is built from TRBV4-2 and TRBJ1-5; TRBD1 might be the D (5 bases). Trimming removed 2 bases at V and 9 bases at J, with 14 bases between. Germline V gene sequence: CDR1 LGHNA, CDR2 YNFKEQ. This CDR3 has 14 amino acids. The CDR3 spells CASSQSGGVGPQHF. The DNA for the CDR3 is TGTGCCAGCAGCCAATCAGGAGGGGTCGGGCCCCAGCATTTT.

The V call is TRBV6-1, the J call TRBJ1-6, with D perhaps matching TRBD1 (5 bases). CDR1 is MNHNS and CDR2 is SASEGT in the germline V gene. The CDR3 covers 17 residues. Trimming pared 2 bases from V and 0 bases from J, leaving 11 bases between. The CDR3 loop is CASSEKGRSSYNSPLHF. CDR3 nucleotide sequence: TGTGCCAGCAGTGAAAAGGGGCGGAGCTCCTATAATTCACCCCTCCACTTT.

This chain links TRBV11-1 with TRBJ2-1; 9 nucleotides line up with TRBD2. Trimming took 3 bases from V and 6 from J; bases not matched to a gene: 6. CDR3 length: 15 residues. Germline V lookup: CDR1 SGHAT, CDR2 FQDESV (reference sequence). CDR3 in amino acids: CASSFLAGGPNEQFF. CDR3 DNA sequence: TGTGCCAGCAGCTTTCTCGCGGGAGGGCCCAATGAGCAGTTCTTC.

CDR3: CASSPGNYGYTF. The CDR3 DNA reads TGTGCCAGCAGCCCAGGGAACTATGGCTACACCTTC. The rearrangement links TRBV7-9 to TRBJ1-2; tentatively, D is TRBD1 (5 bases). Trimming shortened V by 5 bases and J by 2 bases, and 6 bases separated the two germline ends. This CDR3 comprises 12 residues. Germline CDR1 is SEHNR and CDR2 is FQNEAQ (reference sequence). The full variable domain, rest sourced from reference TRBV7-9 and TRBJ1-2, is DTGVSQNPRHKITKRGQNVTFRCDPISEHNRLYWYRQTLGQGPEFLTYFQNEAQLEKSRLLSDRFSAERPKGSFSTLEIQRTEQGDSAMYLCASSPGNYGYTFGSGTRLTVV.

The rearrangement joins TRBV30 to TRBJ1-2; D is perhaps TRBD1 (5 bases). This CDR3 region has 14 residues. CDR1 is GTSNPN, CDR2 SVGIG, per germline (reference sequence). V lost 8 bases and J 5 bases, leaving 21 bases between the germline ends. DNA for the CDR3: TGTGCCGGGACCCGACCCCTGGAGGGGTATGGCTACACCTTC. Its translation: CAGTRPLEGYGYTF.

The sample holds a few counts of this clone. The chain employs TRBV30 and TRBJ1-2; 7 nucleotides align to TRBD1. The CDR3 length is 12 residues. V lost 5 bases and J lost 7; bases outside the gene matches: 7. Germline lookup yields CDR1 GTSNPN and CDR2 SVGIG (reference sequence). The CDR3 DNA reads TGTGCCTGGGACCACAGGGGTTTTGGCTACACCTTC. As protein: CAWDHRGFGYTF.

The chain has TRBV28 and TRBJ2-7, with a weak D call TRBD2 (5 bases). Trimming stripped 3 bases from V and 5 bases from J, with 17 bases between. CDR1 MDHEN and CDR2 SYDVKM come from the germline V gene. The CDR3 totals 15 residues. CDR3 nucleotides: TGTGCCAGCAGTTTCTCGCGGCTAGCCCCCAACGAGCAGTACTTC. Amino acids: CASSFSRLAPNEQYF. Supplemented by reference TRBV28 and TRBJ2-7, the full variable domain reads DVKVTQSSRYLVKRTGEKVFLECVQDMDHENMFWYRQDPGLGLRLIYFSYDVKMKEKGDIPEGYSVSREKKERFSLILESASTNQTSMYLCASSFSRLAPNEQYFGPGTRLTVT.